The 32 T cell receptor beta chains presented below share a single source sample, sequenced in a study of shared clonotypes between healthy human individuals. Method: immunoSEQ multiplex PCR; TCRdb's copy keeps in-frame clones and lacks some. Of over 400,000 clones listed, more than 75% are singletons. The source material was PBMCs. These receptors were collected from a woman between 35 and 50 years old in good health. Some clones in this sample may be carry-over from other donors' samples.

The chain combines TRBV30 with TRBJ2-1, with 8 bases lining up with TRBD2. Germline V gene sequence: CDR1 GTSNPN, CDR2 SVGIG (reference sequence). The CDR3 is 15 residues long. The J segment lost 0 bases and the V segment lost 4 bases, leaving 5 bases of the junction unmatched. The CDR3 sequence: CAWKFSGSSYNEQFF. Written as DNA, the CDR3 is TGTGCCTGGAAATTCAGCGGGAGCTCCTACAATGAGCAGTTCTTC.

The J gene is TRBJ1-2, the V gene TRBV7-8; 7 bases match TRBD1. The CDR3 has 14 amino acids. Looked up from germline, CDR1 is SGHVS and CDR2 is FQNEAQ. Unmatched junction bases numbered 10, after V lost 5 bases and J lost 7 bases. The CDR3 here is CASSDRALASGYTF. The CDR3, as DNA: TGTGCCAGCAGCGACAGGGCGTTGGCCTCTGGCTACACCTTC.

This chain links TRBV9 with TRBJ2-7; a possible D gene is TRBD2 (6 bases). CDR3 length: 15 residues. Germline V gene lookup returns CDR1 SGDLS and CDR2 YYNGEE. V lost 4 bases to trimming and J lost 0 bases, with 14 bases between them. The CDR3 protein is CASSPGLRSSYEQYF. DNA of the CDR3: TGTGCCAGCAGCCCCGGACTAAGGAGCTCCTACGAGCAGTACTTC.

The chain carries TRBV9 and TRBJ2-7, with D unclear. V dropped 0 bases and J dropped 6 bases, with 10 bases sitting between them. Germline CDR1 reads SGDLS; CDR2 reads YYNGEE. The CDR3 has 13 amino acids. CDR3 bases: TGTGCCAGCAGCGTAGGAGGTACCCGCGAGCAGTACTTC. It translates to CASSVGGTREQYF.

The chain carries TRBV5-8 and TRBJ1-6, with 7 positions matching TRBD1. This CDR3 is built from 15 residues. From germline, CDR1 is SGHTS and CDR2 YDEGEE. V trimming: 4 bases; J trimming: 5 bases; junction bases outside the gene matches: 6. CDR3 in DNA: TGTGCCAGCAGCACCCGGGACAGAAATAATTCACCCCTCCACTTT. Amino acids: CASSTRDRNNSPLHF. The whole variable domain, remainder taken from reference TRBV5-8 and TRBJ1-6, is EAGVTQSPTHLIKTRGQQATLRCSPISGHTSVYWYQQALGLGLQFLLWYDEGEERNRGNFPPRFSGRQFPNYSSELNVNALELEDSALYLCASSTRDRNNSPLHFGNGTRLTVT.

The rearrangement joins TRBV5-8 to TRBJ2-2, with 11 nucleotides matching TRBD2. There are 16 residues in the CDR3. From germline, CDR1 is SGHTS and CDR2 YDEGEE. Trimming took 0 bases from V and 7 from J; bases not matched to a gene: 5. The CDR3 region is CASSLGLAGKIGELFF. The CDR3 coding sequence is TGTGCCAGCAGCTTGGGACTAGCGGGAAAGATCGGGGAGCTGTTTTTT.

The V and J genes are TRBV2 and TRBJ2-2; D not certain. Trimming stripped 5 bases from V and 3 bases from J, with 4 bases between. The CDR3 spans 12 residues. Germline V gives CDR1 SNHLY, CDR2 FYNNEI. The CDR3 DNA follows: TGTGCCAGCAGTTCCTACACCGGGGAGCTGTTTTTT. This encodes CASSSYTGELFF. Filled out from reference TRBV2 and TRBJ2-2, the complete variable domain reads EPEVTQTPSHQVTQMGQEVILRCVPISNHLYFYWYRQILGQKVEFLVSFYNNEISEKSEIFDDQFSVERPDGSNFTLKIRSTKLEDSAMYFCASSSYTGELFFGEGSRLTVL.

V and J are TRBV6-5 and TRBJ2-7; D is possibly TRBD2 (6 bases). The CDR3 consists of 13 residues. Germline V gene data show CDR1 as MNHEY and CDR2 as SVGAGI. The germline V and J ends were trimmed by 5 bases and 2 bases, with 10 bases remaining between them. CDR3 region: CASSPSEAYEQYF. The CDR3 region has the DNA TGTGCCAGCAGTCCTAGCGAGGCCTACGAGCAGTACTTC.

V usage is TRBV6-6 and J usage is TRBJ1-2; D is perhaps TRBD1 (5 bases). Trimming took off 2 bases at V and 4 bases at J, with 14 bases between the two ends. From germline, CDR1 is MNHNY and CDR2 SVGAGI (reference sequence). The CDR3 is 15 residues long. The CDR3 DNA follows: TGTGCCAGCAGTTACGCTGGGGGGGGAACCTATGGCTACACCTTC. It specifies CASSYAGGGTYGYTF.

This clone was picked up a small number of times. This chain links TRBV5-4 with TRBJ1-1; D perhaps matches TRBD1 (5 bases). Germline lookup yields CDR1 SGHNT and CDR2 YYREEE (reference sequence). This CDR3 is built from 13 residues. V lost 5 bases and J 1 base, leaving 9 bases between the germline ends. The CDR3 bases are TGTGCCAGCAGGTACGACAGGAACACTGAAGCTTTCTTT. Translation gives CASRYDRNTEAFF. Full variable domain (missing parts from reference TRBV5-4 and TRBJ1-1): ETGVTQSPTHLIKTRGQQVTLRCSSQSGHNTVSWYQQALGQGPQFIFQYYREEENGRGNFPPRFSGLQFPNYSSELNVNALELDDSALYLCASRYDRNTEAFFGQGTRLTVV.

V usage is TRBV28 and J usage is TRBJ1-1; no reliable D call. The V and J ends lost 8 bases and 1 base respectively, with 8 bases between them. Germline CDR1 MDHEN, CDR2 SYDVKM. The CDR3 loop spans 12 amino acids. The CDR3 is CASLKGNTEAFF. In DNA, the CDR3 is TGTGCCAGCTTGAAGGGGAACACTGAAGCTTTCTTT.

The CDR3 DNA reads as TGTGCCAGCAGTGACCCTCCACATGGCTACACCTTC. Protein product: CASSDPPHGYTF. This chain connects TRBV6-5 to TRBJ1-2, with no clear D. The CDR3 consists of 12 residues. V shed 5 bases and J shed 6 bases, with 10 bases lying between them. CDR1 and CDR2 (germline): MNHEY, SVGAGI.

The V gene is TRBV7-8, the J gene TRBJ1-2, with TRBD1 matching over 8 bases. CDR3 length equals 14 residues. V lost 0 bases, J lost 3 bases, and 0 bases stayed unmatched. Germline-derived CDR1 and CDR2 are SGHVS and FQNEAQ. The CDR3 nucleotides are TGTGCCAGCAGCTTAGCGGGACAGGACTATGGCTACACCTTC. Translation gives CASSLAGQDYGYTF.

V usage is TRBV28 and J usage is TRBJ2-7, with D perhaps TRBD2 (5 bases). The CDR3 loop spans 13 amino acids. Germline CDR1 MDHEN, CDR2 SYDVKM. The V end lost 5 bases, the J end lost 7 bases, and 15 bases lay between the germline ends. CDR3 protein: CASSLMVPGEQYF. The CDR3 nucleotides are TGTGCCAGCAGTCTCATGGTCCCGGGGGAGCAGTACTTC.

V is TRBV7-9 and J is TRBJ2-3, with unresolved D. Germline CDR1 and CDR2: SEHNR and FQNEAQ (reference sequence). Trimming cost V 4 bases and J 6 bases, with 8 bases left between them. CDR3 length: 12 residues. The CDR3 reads CASSSLGDTQYF. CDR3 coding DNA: TGTGCCAGCAGCTCCCTCGGGGATACGCAGTATTTT.

The DNA of the CDR3 is TGTGCCTGGACTAGCGGGAACCAAGAGACCCAGTACTTC. Translating gives CAWTSGNQETQYF. V gene TRBV30 combines with J gene TRBJ2-5; TRBD2 aligns across 9 bases. Germline-derived CDR1 and CDR2 are GTSNPN and SVGIG (reference sequence). The V gene end was trimmed by 4 bases and the J gene end by 0 bases; junction bases not matched to a gene: 0. The CDR3 has 13 amino acids.

CDR3 DNA: TGTGCCAGCAGCCCGACAGGGGGAGGCACTGAAGCTTTCTTT. Translation: CASSPTGGGTEAFF. V and J are TRBV7-9 and TRBJ1-1; 9 bases match TRBD1. J lost 4 bases, V lost 5 bases, and 5 bases had no gene match. The germline gives CDR1 SEHNR, CDR2 FQNEAQ (reference sequence). The length of the CDR3 is 14 residues.

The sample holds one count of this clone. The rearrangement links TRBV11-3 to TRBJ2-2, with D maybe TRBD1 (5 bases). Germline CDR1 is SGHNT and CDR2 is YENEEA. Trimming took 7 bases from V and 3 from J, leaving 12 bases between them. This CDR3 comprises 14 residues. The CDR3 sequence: CASIWRRDTGELFF. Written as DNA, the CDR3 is TGTGCCAGCATCTGGCGCAGGGACACCGGGGAGCTGTTTTTT.

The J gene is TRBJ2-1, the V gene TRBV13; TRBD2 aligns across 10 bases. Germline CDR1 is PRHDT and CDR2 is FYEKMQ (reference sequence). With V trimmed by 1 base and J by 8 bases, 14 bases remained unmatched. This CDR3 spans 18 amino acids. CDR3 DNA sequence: TGTGCCAGCAGCTTAGCCCTAGCGGGAGTCGGGAATAACCATGAGCAGTTCTTC. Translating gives CASSLALAGVGNNHEQFF.

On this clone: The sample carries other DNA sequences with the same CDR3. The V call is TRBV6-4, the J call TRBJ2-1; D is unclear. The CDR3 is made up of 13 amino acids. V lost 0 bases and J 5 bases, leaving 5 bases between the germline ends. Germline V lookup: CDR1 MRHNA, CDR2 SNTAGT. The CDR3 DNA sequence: TGTGCCAGCAGTGACTCTTCCAACAATGAGCAGTTCTTC. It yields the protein CASSDSSNNEQFF.

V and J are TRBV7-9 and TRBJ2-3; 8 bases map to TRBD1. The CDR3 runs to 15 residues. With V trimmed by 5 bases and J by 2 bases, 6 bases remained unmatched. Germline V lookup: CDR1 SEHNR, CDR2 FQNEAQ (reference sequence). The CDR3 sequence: CASSGGTGYTDTQYF. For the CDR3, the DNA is TGTGCCAGCAGCGGAGGGACAGGCTACACAGATACGCAGTATTTT.

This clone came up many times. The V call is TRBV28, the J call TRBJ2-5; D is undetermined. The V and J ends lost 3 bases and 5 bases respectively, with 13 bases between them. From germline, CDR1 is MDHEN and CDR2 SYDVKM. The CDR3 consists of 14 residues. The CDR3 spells CASSLSSLRETQYF. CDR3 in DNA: TGTGCCAGCAGTTTGAGTTCATTGCGGGAGACCCAGTACTTC. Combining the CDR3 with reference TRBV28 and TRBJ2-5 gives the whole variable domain DVKVTQSSRYLVKRTGEKVFLECVQDMDHENMFWYRQDPGLGLRLIYFSYDVKMKEKGDIPEGYSVSREKKERFSLILESASTNQTSMYLCASSLSSLRETQYFGPGTRLLVL.

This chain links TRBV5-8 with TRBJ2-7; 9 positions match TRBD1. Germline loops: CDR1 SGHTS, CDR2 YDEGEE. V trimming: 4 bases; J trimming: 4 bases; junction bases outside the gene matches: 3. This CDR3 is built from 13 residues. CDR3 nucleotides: TGTGCCAGCAGCATGGGACAGGGATACGAGCAGTACTTC. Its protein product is CASSMGQGYEQYF.

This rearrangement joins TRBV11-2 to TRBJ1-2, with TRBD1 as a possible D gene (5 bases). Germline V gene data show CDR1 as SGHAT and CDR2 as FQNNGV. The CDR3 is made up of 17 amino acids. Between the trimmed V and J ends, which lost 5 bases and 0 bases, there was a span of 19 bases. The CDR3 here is CASSTGGGADPNYGYTF. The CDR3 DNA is TGTGCCAGCAGCACCGGGGGAGGGGCAGACCCTAACTATGGCTACACCTTC.

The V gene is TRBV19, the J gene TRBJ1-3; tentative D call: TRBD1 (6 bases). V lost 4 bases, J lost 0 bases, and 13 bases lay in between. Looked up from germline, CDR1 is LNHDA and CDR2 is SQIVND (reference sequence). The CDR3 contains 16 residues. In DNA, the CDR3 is TGTGCCAGTAGTAGCCCGGGGGCGAGCTCTGGAAACACCATATATTTT. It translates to CASSSPGASSGNTIYF.

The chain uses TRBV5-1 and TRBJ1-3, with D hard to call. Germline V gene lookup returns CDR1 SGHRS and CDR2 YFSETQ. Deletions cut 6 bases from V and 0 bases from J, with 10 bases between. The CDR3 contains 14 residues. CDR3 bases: TGCGCCAGCACCCTTCGGAGCTCTGGAAACACCATATATTTT. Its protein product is CASTLRSSGNTIYF.

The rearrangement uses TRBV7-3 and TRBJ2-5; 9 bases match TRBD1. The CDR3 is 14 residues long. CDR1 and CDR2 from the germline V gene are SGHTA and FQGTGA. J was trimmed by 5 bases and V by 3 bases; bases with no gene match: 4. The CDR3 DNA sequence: TGTGCCAGCAGCTTGCGGGGACAGGGTGAGACCCAGTACTTC. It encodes CASSLRGQGETQYF.

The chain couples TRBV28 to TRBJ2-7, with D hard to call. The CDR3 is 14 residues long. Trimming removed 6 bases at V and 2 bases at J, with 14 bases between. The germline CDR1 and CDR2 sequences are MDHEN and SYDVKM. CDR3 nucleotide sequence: TGTGCCAGCAGCACCCCCGGCCTTCCCTACGAGCAGTACTTC. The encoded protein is CASSTPGLPYEQYF. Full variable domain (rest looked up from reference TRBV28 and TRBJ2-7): DVKVTQSSRYLVKRTGEKVFLECVQDMDHENMFWYRQDPGLGLRLIYFSYDVKMKEKGDIPEGYSVSREKKERFSLILESASTNQTSMYLCASSTPGLPYEQYFGPGTRLTVT.

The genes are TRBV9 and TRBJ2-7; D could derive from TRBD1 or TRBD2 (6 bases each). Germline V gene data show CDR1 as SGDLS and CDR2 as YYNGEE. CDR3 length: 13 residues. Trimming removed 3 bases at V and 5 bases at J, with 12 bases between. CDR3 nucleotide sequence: TGTGCCAGCAGCGCGGGGGCGGTCGACGAGCAGTACTTC. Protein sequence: CASSAGAVDEQYF.

The CDR3 is CASRGTSGSPEQYF. In nucleotides, the CDR3 is TGTGCCAGCAGAGGGACTAGCGGGAGTCCCGAGCAGTACTTC. V is TRBV2 and J is TRBJ2-7; TRBD2 agrees at 14 bases. This CDR3 contains 14 residues. The germline V gene has CDR1 SNHLY and CDR2 FYNNEI. After removal of 6 bases from V and 6 bases from J, the junction contained 4 bases not matched to a gene.

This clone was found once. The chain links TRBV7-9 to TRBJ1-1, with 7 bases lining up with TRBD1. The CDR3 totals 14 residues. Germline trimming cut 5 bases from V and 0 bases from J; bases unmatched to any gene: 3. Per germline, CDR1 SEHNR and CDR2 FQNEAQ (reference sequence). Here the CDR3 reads CASSRGGMNTEAFF. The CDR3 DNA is TGTGCCAGCAGCCGAGGGGGCATGAACACTGAAGCTTTCTTT.

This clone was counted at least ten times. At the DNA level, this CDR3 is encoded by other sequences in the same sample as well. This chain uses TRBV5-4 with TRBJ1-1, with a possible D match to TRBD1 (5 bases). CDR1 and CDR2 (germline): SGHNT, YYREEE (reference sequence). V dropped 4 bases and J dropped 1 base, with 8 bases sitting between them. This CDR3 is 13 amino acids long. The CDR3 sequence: CASSPGQNTEAFF. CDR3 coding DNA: TGTGCCAGCAGCCCCGGACAGAACACTGAAGCTTTCTTT.